What follows describes a single TCR beta chain. This sample is part of a study of blood T cell repertoires in COVID-19. Study in general: PBMCs, B-cell-depleted T cells, or T cells were the source of the cDNA or gDNA that made up the material.

Under the authors' procedure: The authors estimated nucleated cell counts from reference gene primer amplification. Measured with immunoSEQ multiplex PCR; TCRdb has only the in-frame clones, and not every one. V and J calls and clone size are given by that table; D and trimming were obtained from the DNA. The table has over 100,000 clones, 82% seen once. The CDR3 runs to 18 residues. Germline CDR1 SGHVS, CDR2 FNYEAQ. V was shortened by 5 bases and J by 0 bases, with 21 bases between the two germline ends. The sample was peripheral blood. The genes are TRBV7-6 and TRBJ2-3, with D perhaps TRBD1 (6 bases). The receptor's source is a man aged 65 to 85 with acute or convalescent COVID-19. The CDR3 DNA is TGTGCCAGCAGCCCCCAGGGGTTCGAAAGTACTAGCACAGATACGCAGTATTTT. It translates to CASSPQGFESTSTDTQYF.